The rows below give T cell receptor beta chains drawn from one sample of a study of Ad26.COV2.S vaccination and SARS-CoV-2 variants. This table comes from immunoSEQ multiplex PCR, and its TCRdb copy is limited to in-frame clones, with some not included. The top ten clones hold 2.5% to 3.5% of a sample with approximately 280,000 clones, about 89% of them seen once. Sequences were derived from peripheral blood, sampled in a trial of Ad26.COV2.S vaccine versus placebo. The receptors were gathered from a person between 18 and 60 years old who received the Ad26.COV2.S COVID-19 vaccine or a placebo. The CDR3 runs from the conserved cysteine through the conserved F or W. The D gene is left open where the match is weak. Clone size is not always given. Where it is, it says once, few, many or a class for expanded clones.

v_gene,d_gene,abundance,j_gene,CDR3nt,CDR3aa
TRBV20-1,.,once,TRBJ2-7,TGCAGTGCTAGTGTGGGGGGGGCCCTGGGGCTCTACGAGCAGTACTTC,CSASVGGALGLYEQYF
TRBV3-1/TRBV3-2,TRBD2,.,TRBJ2-3,TGTGCCAGCAGCCAAGATTGGACTAGTCAGGGCACAGATACGCAGTATTTT,CASSQDWTSQGTDTQYF
TRBV5-6,.,.,TRBJ1-1,TGTGCCAGCAGCTTGGGGACAAAGAACACTGAAGCTTTCTTT,CASSLGTKNTEAFF
TRBV3-1/TRBV3-2,.,.,TRBJ1-2,TGTGCCAGCAGCCCTGGACCCAACTATGGCTACACCTTC,CASSPGPNYGYTF
TRBV19,TRBD1,.,TRBJ2-4,TGTGCCAGTAGGGAGGGACAGGGGCCCAACATTCAGTACTTC,CASREGQGPNIQYF
TRBV19,TRBD1,.,TRBJ1-4,TGTGCCAGTAGTATGGGGACAGTAAATGAAAAACTGTTTTTT,CASSMGTVNEKLFF
TRBV2,.,.,TRBJ2-3,TGTGCCAGCAAGGTGGCGGGGGCCGGTAGCACAGATACGCAGTATTTT,CASKVAGAGSTDTQYF
TRBV7-2,.,.,TRBJ1-3,TGTGCCAGCAGCTTAGCAGGGAGTGGAAACACCATATATTTT,CASSLAGSGNTIYF
TRBV28,.,.,TRBJ1-5,TGTGCCAGCACCAATTTGGGGGTCGGGAGCAATCAGCCCCAGCATTTT,CASTNLGVGSNQPQHF
TRBV5-1,.,.,TRBJ1-4,TGCGCCAGCAGCTTGGCAGCCCTGGCTGGAGAAAAACTGTTTTTT,CASSLAALAGEKLFF
TRBV27,.,.,TRBJ2-2,TGTGCCAGCAGTTTATGGACCCGCGATGAGCTGTTTTTT,CASSLWTRDELFF
TRBV5-1,.,.,TRBJ2-1,TGCGCCAGCAGCTCGGGACATCCCCCGTGGAATGAGCAGTTCTTC,CASSSGHPPWNEQFF
TRBV5-3,TRBD1,.,TRBJ2-7,TGTGCCAGAAGCTACCCGACGGGACAGTCCCAGGCCGAGCAGTACTTC,CARSYPTGQSQAEQYF
TRBV18,.,.,TRBJ1-2,TGTGCCAGCTCCCCGGACAAGCGGAACTATGGCTACACCTTC,CASSPDKRNYGYTF
TRBV10-3,TRBD1,.,TRBJ1-5,TGTGCCATCAGTGAGTCGAAGCTTGGGCAGGGGGCTGGTCAGCCCCAGCATTTT,CAISESKLGQGAGQPQHF
TRBV6-6,TRBD1,.,TRBJ2-6,TGTGCCAGCAGCTCCGCCCTGGGACAGGGGAGGGCTGGGGCCAACGTCCTGACTTTC,CASSSALGQGRAGANVLTF
TRBV27,.,few,TRBJ1-1,TGTGCCAGCAGTTCGCCCGGGCTGGGCACTGAAGCTTTCTTT,CASSSPGLGTEAFF
TRBV7-8,.,.,TRBJ1-5,TGTGCCAGCAGCCCACGGGGGGGGGATAACAATCAGCCCCAGCATTTT,CASSPRGGDNNQPQHF
TRBV7-9,.,.,TRBJ2-4,TGTGCCAGCAGCATAACAGGAGCCAAAAACATTCAGTACTTC,CASSITGAKNIQYF
TRBV6-5,TRBD1,.,TRBJ1-2,TGTGCCAGCAGACCGGACAGGGGGATTTGGGGCTACACCTTC,CASRPDRGIWGYTF
TRBV5-1,.,.,TRBJ2-2,TGCGCCAGCAGCGAGGGACGGAGTAAGAACACCGGGGAGCTGTTTTTT,CASSEGRSKNTGELFF
TRBV3-1/TRBV3-2,.,few,TRBJ2-4,TGTGCCAGCAGCCAAGCGGGATCAGGGGCTCTAGCCAAAAACATTCAGTACTTC,CASSQAGSGALAKNIQYF
TRBV7-8,TRBD2,once,TRBJ2-1,TGTGCCAGCAGCTTGGGGACTAGCGTTCCCAATGAGCAGTTCTTC,CASSLGTSVPNEQFF
TRBV10-3,TRBD1,.,TRBJ1-2,TGTGCCATCAGTGTCACAGGGGACTGGTATGGCTACACCTTC,CAISVTGDWYGYTF
TRBV4-1,TRBD1,.,TRBJ1-2,TGCGCCAGCAGCCCAGGACAGGGGGCCACCTTCTATGGCTACACCTTC,CASSPGQGATFYGYTF
TRBV4-3,.,.,TRBJ1-2,TGCGCCAGCAGCCAAGTAGGGGGGGGCGGAGGACGCTACACCTTC,CASSQVGGGGGRYTF
TRBV12-5,TRBD1,.,TRBJ2-1,TGTGCTAGTGGTAATCCCCCTGGACAGGGGATCTACAATGAGCAGTTCTTC,CASGNPPGQGIYNEQFF
TRBV7-6,TRBD1,.,TRBJ2-7,TGTGCCAGCATGCTTAAACCGGGACAGGGGACCTACGAGCAGTACTTC,CASMLKPGQGTYEQYF
TRBV10-3,TRBD2,.,TRBJ2-1,TGTGCCATCAGCGCCGGGACTAGCGGAGGATCTTACAATGAGCAGTTCTTC,CAISAGTSGGSYNEQFF
TRBV18,TRBD2,.,TRBJ2-3,TGTGCCAGCTCACCCTTTTTATTAGCGGGAGGGCCTACAGATACGCAGTATTTT,CASSPFLLAGGPTDTQYF
TRBV19,TRBD2,.,TRBJ2-7,TGTGCCAGTAGCGGGCGGGAGCGATCCTACGAGCAGTACTTC,CASSGRERSYEQYF
TRBV6-5,.,once,TRBJ2-1,TGTGCCAGCAGTTACGGGGGACGGTACAATGAGCAGTTCTTC,CASSYGGRYNEQFF
TRBV2,TRBD1,.,TRBJ1-2,TGTGCCAGCAGTGAAAGGGACAGGGTATATGGCTACACCTTC,CASSERDRVYGYTF
TRBV7-3,.,once,TRBJ2-2,TGTGCCAGCAGCTCGGGACACAACACCGGGGAGCTGTTTTTT,CASSSGHNTGELFF
TRBV10-3,.,once,TRBJ2-1,TGTGCCATCAGGGACGACAGGAATGAGCAGTTCTTC,CAIRDDRNEQFF
TRBV6-2/TRBV6-3,.,.,TRBJ2-3,TGTGCCAGCAGTTATTCTGGCGGATCCTCAACAGATACGCAGTATTTT,CASSYSGGSSTDTQYF
TRBV28,.,.,TRBJ1-4,TGTGCCAGCAGTTTTGCGGGGGCTACTAATGAAAAACTGTTTTTT,CASSFAGATNEKLFF
TRBV9,.,.,TRBJ2-5,TGTGCCAGCAGCGTAGAATCAGGCGGGGAGACCCAGTACTTC,CASSVESGGETQYF
TRBV7-2,.,.,TRBJ2-1,TGTGCCAGCAGCTTAGAGTTAAATAGGCCTGGCTCCTACAATGAGCAGTTCTTC,CASSLELNRPGSYNEQFF
TRBV3-1/TRBV3-2,.,.,TRBJ1-3,TGTGCCAGCAGCCAAGGGGGGGGAAACACCATATATTTT,CASSQGGGNTIYF
TRBV18,.,.,TRBJ1-3,TGTGCCAGCTCACCAACCCCGGGGCCTGGAAACACCATATATTTT,CASSPTPGPGNTIYF
TRBV29-1,.,.,TRBJ2-1,TGCAGCGAGCACGGCTCTAGCGTGTACAATGAGCAGTTCTTC,CSEHGSSVYNEQFF
TRBV5-1,.,.,TRBJ1-5,TGCGCCAGCAGCGTAGGTGGAAGCCGGAATCAGCCCCAGCATTTT,CASSVGGSRNQPQHF
TRBV7-8,.,.,TRBJ2-7,TGTGCCAGCAGCCCTTTCGTGGGACGGATCTACTGGGAGCAGTACTTC,CASSPFVGRIYWEQYF
TRBV7-2,.,few,TRBJ1-1,TGTGCCAGCAGCCCCGGACAGAACACTGAAGCTTTCTTT,CASSPGQNTEAFF
TRBV10-3,.,.,TRBJ2-2,TGTGCCATCAGGTCACACAGGGGGGAGCTGTTTTTT,CAIRSHRGELFF
TRBV18,.,.,TRBJ2-2,TGTGCCAGCTCACGAGACCTGACCGGGGAGCTGTTTTTT,CASSRDLTGELFF
TRBV11-2,TRBD1,once,TRBJ2-4,TGTGCCAGCAGCCGCTTGGGACAGGGTGACATTCAGTACTTC,CASSRLGQGDIQYF
TRBV6-5,TRBD2,once,TRBJ2-7,TGTGCCAGCAGTTACAGAGAACGACTAAGCGGGAGCGAGCAGTACTTC,CASSYRERLSGSEQYF
TRBV9,.,.,TRBJ2-3,TGTGCCAGCAGCCATCCAGGTGTGGGAGATTCGTCAGATACGCAGTATTTT,CASSHPGVGDSSDTQYF
TRBV5-1,.,.,TRBJ1-3,TGCGCCAGCAGCCTCTACCCAGGGGAGTCCGGAAACACCATATATTTT,CASSLYPGESGNTIYF
TRBV5-1,TRBD1,.,TRBJ2-7,TGCGCCAGCAGCTTGGTGGACAGGGGATCCTACGAGCAGTACTTC,CASSLVDRGSYEQYF
TRBV6-5,TRBD1,few,TRBJ2-7,TGTGCCAGCACGGGAACCGGGACAGGGGGCTCCGAGCAGTACTTC,CASTGTGTGGSEQYF